The 30 T cell receptor beta chains below all came from one sample that was sequenced in a study of human T cells and chemical hapten exposure. Time point described: patch test 1, 2 weeks after DPC sensitization. Stated treatment: therapeutic diphenylcyclopropenone sensitization with weekly scalp DPC. One entry per CDR3 protein results from TCRdb running MiXCR on the RACE reads. The data hold tens of thousands of distinct CDR3 sequences, with about 12% observed a single time. The sample was whole blood, taken in connection with sensitization to the hapten diphenylcyclopropenone (DPC). The receptors were gathered from a woman aged 60-70 years with alopecia areata. Some clones in this sample may be carry-over from other donors' samples.

This clonotype was picked up many times. The CDR3: CASSPLERAGGNTEAFF. The CDR3, as DNA: TGTGCCAGCTCGCCCCTCGAGAGGGCAGGGGGGAACACTGAAGCTTTCTTT. This rearrangement joins TRBV18 to TRBJ1-1; 7 bases map to TRBD1. Germline V gives CDR1 KGHSH, CDR2 LQKENI. V lost 6 bases and J lost 1; bases outside the gene matches: 14. The CDR3 runs 17 residues.

This clonotype was seen many times. CDR3 bases: TGTGCCATCAGTGATGCCCAGGCAGGGTCCTATGGCTACACCTTC. This translates into CAISDAQAGSYGYTF. V usage is TRBV10-3 and J usage is TRBJ1-2; tentatively, D is TRBD1 (5 bases). This CDR3 region has 15 residues. Germline V CDR1 and CDR2: ENHRY, SYGVKD. Trimming took 3 bases from V and 4 from J, leaving 15 bases between them.

The CDR3 reads CASSKTGNTEAFF. In nucleotides, the CDR3 is TGTGCCAGCAGCAAAACAGGGAACACTGAAGCTTTCTTT. V and J are TRBV12-3 or TRBV12-4 and TRBJ1-1, with D perhaps TRBD1 (5 bases). V was trimmed by 6 bases and J by 1 base, leaving 9 bases between them. This CDR3 spans 13 amino acids.

At least ten counts were recorded for this clonotype. This chain connects TRBV14 to TRBJ2-3, with 7 bases that match TRBD2. This CDR3 region has 16 residues. CDR1 is SGHDN, CDR2 FVKESK, per germline. The V segment lost 2 bases and the J segment 2 bases; nucleotides outside the gene matches: 7. The CDR3 bases are TGTGCCAGCAGCCAACCCGGGACTACGTACACAGATACGCAGTATTTT. Protein sequence: CASSQPGTTYTDTQYF.

There are many counts of this clonotype. V and J are TRBV20-1 and TRBJ1-2; D is unclear. CDR3 size: 13 residues. The germline V and J ends were trimmed by 4 bases and 2 bases, with 11 bases remaining between them. The germline V gene has CDR1 DFQATT and CDR2 SNEGSKA (reference sequence). This CDR3 reads CSATLPRNYGYTF. The CDR3 nucleotides are TGCAGTGCTACCCTCCCGAGAAACTATGGCTACACCTTC.

This clonotype occurred many times. The CDR3 DNA reads TGTGCCAGCAGCTTAGATCGGGGGCACGAGCAGTACTTC. This translates into CASSLDRGHEQYF. The chain recombines TRBV11-2 with TRBJ2-7; D tentatively fits TRBD1 or TRBD2 (6 bases each). Trimming shortened V by 0 bases and J by 5 bases, and 8 bases separated the two germline ends. The CDR3 totals 13 residues. The germline CDR1 and CDR2 sequences are SGHAT and FQNNGV.

The rearrangement links TRBV2 to TRBJ1-1; D is unresolved. CDR3 length: 15 residues. Trimming shortened V by 7 bases and J by 3 bases, and 18 bases separated the two germline ends. Per the germline V gene, CDR1 is SNHLY and CDR2 is FYNNEI. The CDR3 coding sequence is TGTGCCAGCACCCCGGACGTTCAGGTATACACTGAAGCTTTCTTT. As protein: CASTPDVQVYTEAFF.

Turning to this clonotype: A much more abundant neighbour one base away suggests this may be a read error. The rearrangement joins TRBV15 to TRBJ2-1, with 9 bases lining up with TRBD2. CDR3 length: 17 residues. V was clipped by 1 base and J by 8 bases; unmatched bases: 12. The germline gives CDR1 LNHNV, CDR2 YYDKDF (reference sequence). The CDR3 loop is CATSRGFGTSPYDEQFF. CDR3 nucleotide sequence: TGTGCCACCAGCAGAGGTTTCGGGACTAGCCCTTACGATGAGCAGTTCTTC.

Comment on this clonotype: The conserved phenylalanine or tryptophan is not found at the CDR3 terminus, so this likely reflects a read error. V and J are TRBV19 and TRBJ2-1; the D gene is possibly TRBD2 (6 bases). Germline V gene lookup returns CDR1 LNHDA and CDR2 SQIVND (reference sequence). Trimming cost V 3 bases and J 7 bases, with 25 bases left between them. The CDR3 covers 18 residues. The CDR3 nucleotides are TGTGCCAGTAGTATGAAGGGAGCCGGGACTTTCCCGCGGAATGAGCAGTTCCTC. It yields the protein CASSMKGAGTFPRNEQFL.

This clonotype was seen ten or more times. V is TRBV10-1 and J is TRBJ2-1; tentatively, D is TRBD1 (5 bases). Germline V gives CDR1 WNHNN, CDR2 SYGVQD (reference sequence). The CDR3 consists of 19 residues. Trimming shortened V by 3 bases and J by 0 bases, and 21 bases separated the two germline ends. As DNA, the CDR3 is TGCGCCAGCAGTGACCGGACATCCCTACTCACCAGCTCCTACAATGAGCAGTTCTTC. This codes for CASSDRTSLLTSSYNEQFF.

This clonotype has just a few counts. This chain uses TRBV20-1 with TRBJ1-5, with D maybe TRBD1 (6 bases). Germline V CDR1 and CDR2: DFQATT, SNEGSKA (reference sequence). The CDR3 length is 14 residues. V dropped 3 bases and J dropped 1 base, with 10 bases sitting between them. The CDR3 coding sequence is TGCAGTGCTAGCCATGGACAGAGCAATCAGCCCCAGCATTTT. As protein: CSASHGQSNQPQHF.

V is TRBV24-1 and J is TRBJ1-5, with D possibly being TRBD1 (6 bases). The ends were cut back, 11 bases at V and 3 bases at J, with 13 bases in the middle. This CDR3 is built from 13 residues. Looked up from germline, CDR1 is KGHDR and CDR2 is SFDVKD. In DNA, the CDR3 is TGTGCCATACAAGGACAGTACAATCAGCCCCAGCATTTT. Encoded protein: CAIQGQYNQPQHF.

This clonotype came up a few times. This chain connects TRBV9 to TRBJ2-3; 9 nucleotides match TRBD2. V gave up 4 bases and J gave up 9 bases; unmatched junction bases: 9. The CDR3 extends over 14 amino acids. Germline lookup yields CDR1 SGDLS and CDR2 YYNGEE. CDR3 bases: TGTGCCAGCAGCATCCCGGGACTAGCCGGCACGCAGTATTTT. Protein product: CASSIPGLAGTQYF.

The sample holds a few counts of this clonotype. The V call is TRBV25-1, the J call TRBJ1-2, with D perhaps matching TRBD1 (6 bases). The germline V and J ends were trimmed by 4 bases and 4 bases, with 13 bases remaining between them. The CDR3 extends over 14 amino acids. CDR1 and CDR2 (germline): MGHDK, SYGVNS. CDR3 DNA sequence: TGTGCCAGCAGTGGAGGGGGAAGTAGCTATGGCTACACCTTC. It is translated as CASSGGGSSYGYTF.

This clonotype has at least ten counts. V is TRBV11-2 and J is TRBJ2-7; 11 bases align to TRBD2. V shed 3 bases and J 1 base; nucleotides not matched to a gene: 5. Germline V CDR1 and CDR2: SGHAT, FQNNGV. The CDR3 loop spans 16 amino acids. For the CDR3, the DNA is TGTGCCAGCAGCTTCTTAGCGGGGGGGACATCCTACGAGCAGTACTTC. Translated: CASSFLAGGTSYEQYF.

This clonotype was picked up many times. The chain employs TRBV6-1 and TRBJ1-3; 7 bases are shared with TRBD1. The trim removed 4 bases at V and 2 bases at J, leaving 8 bases unmatched. Germline V lookup: CDR1 MNHNS, CDR2 SASEGT. This CDR3 is 16 amino acids long. Written as DNA, the CDR3 is TGTGCCAGCAGTGTACTACAGGGGCTTCCTGGAAACACCATATATTTT. Translating gives CASSVLQGLPGNTIYF.

This clonotype has only a few counts. The genes are TRBV6-6 and TRBJ1-2, with 9 bases matching TRBD1. Germline CDR1 and CDR2: MNHNY and SVGAGI (reference sequence). The CDR3 totals 14 residues. With V trimmed by 2 bases and J by 5 bases, 3 bases remained unmatched. The CDR3 DNA follows: TGTGCCAGCAGTTACGCGGGACAGGGTTATGGCTACACCTTC. Its translation is CASSYAGQGYGYTF.

This chain connects TRBV5-1 to TRBJ2-1; 11 bases are shared with TRBD2. Trimming took 0 bases from V and 3 from J; bases not matched to a gene: 5. This CDR3 contains 17 residues. CDR1 is SGHRS, CDR2 YFSETQ, per germline. The CDR3 bases are TGCGCCAGCAGCTTGGTAACTAGCGGGGGCTTCTACAATGAGCAGTTCTTC. Translating gives CASSLVTSGGFYNEQFF.

V usage is TRBV30 and J usage is TRBJ2-7; D is possibly TRBD2 (5 bases). Germline values: CDR1 GTSNPN, CDR2 SVGIG (reference sequence). CDR3 length: 11 amino acids. V was trimmed by 5 bases and J by 2 bases, leaving 7 bases between them. Written as DNA, the CDR3 is TGTGCCTGGGCCGGGGCCTACGAGCAGTACTTC. Its translation: CAWAGAYEQYF.

This clonotype was counted between two and nine times. The rearrangement joins TRBV4-1 to TRBJ1-1; TRBD1 matches 7 bases. Germline CDR1 is MGHRA and CDR2 is YSYEKL. After removal of 1 base from V and 2 bases from J, the junction contained 4 bases not matched to a gene. This CDR3 spans 15 amino acids. CDR3 protein: CASSQVGQRNTEAFF. CDR3 nucleotides: TGCGCCAGCAGCCAAGTGGGACAGAGAAACACTGAAGCTTTCTTT.

Points on this clonotype: Its ends do not fully match the called genes, so a read error is possible. The chain has TRBV7-7 and TRBJ2-3; D possibly corresponds to TRBD2 (6 bases). The germline V gene encodes CDR1 SSHAT and CDR2 FNYEAQ (reference sequence). The CDR3 contains 13 residues. For the CDR3, the DNA is TGTGCTAGCAGCTTAGACGGGGGAGATACGCAGTATTTT. Encoded protein: CASSLDGGDTQYF.

This clonotype occurred many times. Here the CDR3 DNA reads TGCAGTGCTAGAGATGCAGGTTCTGGCACAGATACGCAGTATTTT. This gives the protein CSARDAGSGTDTQYF. The genes are TRBV20-1 and TRBJ2-3; D gene unclear. Germline values: CDR1 DFQATT, CDR2 SNEGSKA (reference sequence). The length of the CDR3 is 15 residues. Trimming removed 0 bases from V and 1 base from J, with 11 bases in between.

This clonotype came up a few times. CDR3: CASSQDTANYGYTF. The CDR3 DNA reads as TGCGCCAGCAGCCAAGATACAGCTAACTATGGCTACACCTTC. This rearrangement joins TRBV4-1 to TRBJ1-2; the D is unclear. CDR1 and CDR2 (germline): MGHRA, YSYEKL. The CDR3 spans 14 residues. V lost 0 bases and J lost 0, with 5 bases in between.

The rearrangement links TRBV11-2 to TRBJ2-6; D tentatively fits TRBD1 or TRBD2 (5 bases each). V was pared by 4 bases and J by 4 bases, with 20 bases between. The CDR3 is 18 amino acids. Germline V gives CDR1 SGHAT, CDR2 FQNNGV. The CDR3 DNA reads as TGTGCCAGCAGCTACCTGACGTTCCGGGGCGGCGGGGCCAACGTCCTGACTTTC. Protein: CASSYLTFRGGGANVLTF.

This clonotype appeared many times. The chain links TRBV6-5 to TRBJ2-4; 10 nucleotides agree with TRBD1. Germline V gives CDR1 MNHEY, CDR2 SVGAGI. This CDR3 contains 12 residues. The J segment lost 16 bases and the V segment lost 4 bases, leaving 7 bases of the junction unmatched. The CDR3 nucleotides read TGTGCCAGCAGTTCCAGGACAGGGGGGCGTTACTTC. Its protein is CASSSRTGGRYF.

This clonotype was detected ten times or more. This rearrangement joins TRBV4-1 to TRBJ1-4; 7 nucleotides agree with TRBD1. This CDR3 contains 12 residues. The V gene end was trimmed by 4 bases and the J gene end by 12 bases; junction bases not matched to a gene: 5. CDR1 and CDR2 (germline): MGHRA, YSYEKL. CDR3 in DNA: TGCGCCAGCAGCCCCAATCAGGGGGAACTGTTTTTT. It is translated as CASSPNQGELFF.

This clonotype was counted a few times. The V and J genes are TRBV7-9 and TRBJ2-3, with D perhaps matching TRBD1 or TRBD2 (5 bases each). V was clipped by 1 base and J by 1 base, with 18 bases between them. The CDR3 contains 18 residues. The germline V gene has CDR1 SEHNR and CDR2 FQNEAQ (reference sequence). The CDR3 DNA reads TGTGCCAGCAGCTTAGTGCCCCAGGGACCGCGGGGCACAGATACGCAGTATTTT. Protein sequence: CASSLVPQGPRGTDTQYF.

This clonotype was seen at least ten times. This chain joins TRBV7-3 and TRBJ2-5, with TRBD1 matching over 11 bases. The CDR3 covers 15 residues. J was trimmed by 4 bases and V by 5 bases; bases with no gene match: 6. Germline V gene data show CDR1 as SGHTA and CDR2 as FQGTGA. CDR3 in amino acids: CASSPTGQGGETQYF. CDR3 DNA sequence: TGTGCCAGCAGCCCCACGGGACAGGGGGGAGAGACCCAGTACTTC.

V is TRBV6-2 or TRBV6-3 and J is TRBJ1-1, with a tentative D call TRBD1 (5 bases). The ends were cut back, 2 bases at V and 5 bases at J, with 12 bases in the middle. Germline V gene data show CDR1 as MNHEY and CDR2 as SVGEGT. The CDR3 is 14 residues long. This chain's CDR3 is CASSYRDRATEAFF. The CDR3 DNA reads as TGTGCCAGCAGTTACAGGGACCGAGCGACTGAAGCTTTCTTT.

This clonotype appeared many times. This rearrangement joins TRBV29-1 to TRBJ2-7; possible D gene TRBD2, 7 bases. V was cut by 4 bases and J by 7 bases, with 14 bases left in between. The V gene's germline CDR1 is SQVTM and CDR2 ANQGSEA. This CDR3 comprises 12 residues. CDR3 sequence reads: CSVGGGAYEQYF. In DNA, the CDR3 is TGCAGCGTTGGAGGGGGGGCTTATGAGCAGTACTTC.